A single sample gave rise to the 27 T cell receptor beta chains below, sequenced in a study of shared clonotypes between healthy human individuals. Assay: immunoSEQ multiplex PCR; the TCRdb copy retains only in-frame clones and omits some. The sample carries roughly 2.2 million clones, more than 80% recorded once. The sample was naive CD4+ T cells from PBMCs. The subset is: CD45RA+ positively selected. These receptors were obtained from a man aged 18 to 30 in good health. Some clones in this sample may be carry-over from other donors' samples.

The table lists this clone with a count of one. J is TRBJ1-2 and V is TRBV16; no definite D call. The CDR3 length is 15 residues. With 2 bases removed from V and 6 bases from J, the gap between germline ends came to 16 bases. Germline loops: CDR1 KGHSY, CDR2 FQNENV. The CDR3 loop reads CASSQRNTPADGYTF. The CDR3 DNA reads as TGTGCCAGCAGCCAACGCAATACGCCGGCGGATGGCTACACCTTC.

The CDR3 DNA reads as TGTGCCAGCAGTGACGCCGGACAGGTGAACACTGAAGCTTTCTTT. Its translation: CASSDAGQVNTEAFF. The rearrangement uses TRBV6-1 and TRBJ1-1; TRBD1 aligns across 7 bases. Germline V gives CDR1 MNHNS, CDR2 SASEGT. V was pared by 3 bases and J by 0 bases, with 4 bases of the junction left unmatched. This CDR3 is 15 amino acids long.

The chain employs TRBV30 and TRBJ1-3; 7 nucleotides match TRBD1. Trimming at V came to 3 bases and at J to 4 bases, leaving 9 bases not matched to a gene. Germline V gene sequence: CDR1 GTSNPN, CDR2 SVGIG (reference sequence). CDR3 length equals 15 residues. Here the CDR3 reads CAWRGRGRLGNTIYF. The CDR3 bases are TGTGCCTGGAGGGGCAGGGGGAGGTTAGGAAACACCATATATTTT. The full variable domain, in which reference TRBV30 and TRBJ1-3 provide the parts outside the CDR3, is SQTIHQWPATLVQPVGSPLSLECTVEGTSNPNLYWYRQAAGRGLQLLFYSVGIGQISSEVPQNLSASRPQDRQFILSSKKLLLSDSGFYLCAWRGRGRLGNTIYFGEGSWLTVV.

In the case of this clone: The same CDR3 can be traced to other DNA sequences in this sample. This chain joins TRBV5-4 and TRBJ2-3; TRBD2 matches 12 bases. V lost 0 bases, J lost 1 base, and 0 bases stayed unmatched. Germline V gene lookup returns CDR1 SGHNT and CDR2 YYREEE (reference sequence). The CDR3 length is 16 residues. The CDR3 spells CASSLGLAGGTDTQYF. CDR3 coding DNA: TGTGCCAGCAGCTTGGGACTAGCGGGAGGCACAGATACGCAGTATTTT. The full variable domain, rest sourced from reference TRBV5-4 and TRBJ2-3, is ETGVTQSPTHLIKTRGQQVTLRCSSQSGHNTVSWYQQALGQGPQFIFQYYREEENGRGNFPPRFSGLQFPNYSSELNVNALELDDSALYLCASSLGLAGGTDTQYFGPGTRLTVL.

The chain has TRBV7-6 and TRBJ1-2, with TRBD1 as a possible D gene (5 bases). Per the germline V gene, CDR1 is SGHVS and CDR2 is FNYEAQ. The CDR3 loop spans 17 amino acids. Trimming stripped 5 bases from V and 5 bases from J, with 24 bases between. In DNA form, the CDR3 reads TGTGCCAGCAGCCCGGATCCGGGAGGGGCGACGGTGTATGGCTACACCTTC. Translation gives CASSPDPGGATVYGYTF.

About this clone: Other nucleotide sequences from this sample produce the same CDR3. The rearrangement uses TRBV11-3 and TRBJ2-3; a weak D match, TRBD1 (6 bases). Trimming took 1 base from V and 0 from J, leaving 8 bases between them. The germline CDR1 and CDR2 sequences are SGHNT and YENEEA. The CDR3 contains 15 residues. CDR3 protein: CASSLGGGSTDTQYF. CDR3 sequence (DNA): TGTGCCAGCAGCTTAGGAGGGGGTAGCACAGATACGCAGTATTTT.

The chain uses TRBV11-3 and TRBJ1-2, with TRBD1 matching 7 bases. The CDR3 spans 15 residues. Trimming removed 3 bases from V and 9 bases from J; junction bases left unmatched: 13. Germline V gene sequence: CDR1 SGHNT, CDR2 YENEEA. This CDR3 is CASSFWTGPIQSYTF. DNA for the CDR3: TGTGCCAGCAGCTTTTGGACAGGCCCCATTCAGAGCTACACCTTC.

The gene calls are TRBV28 and TRBJ1-1; D gene uncertain. The V and J ends lost 2 bases and 1 base respectively, with 8 bases between them. CDR3 length: 14 residues. Looked up from germline, CDR1 is MDHEN and CDR2 is SYDVKM. CDR3 in amino acids: CASSLEGKNTEAFF. The CDR3 nucleotides are TGTGCCAGCAGTTTAGAGGGAAAGAACACTGAAGCTTTCTTT.

The chain carries TRBV4-3 and TRBJ2-2; tentatively, D is TRBD1 (6 bases). This CDR3 is 15 amino acids long. V gave up 1 base and J gave up 6 bases, with 12 bases separating them. CDR1 and CDR2 from the germline V gene are LGHNA and YSLEER. In DNA, the CDR3 is TGCGCCAGCAGCCAAGGATGGGGGCGCTCCGGGGAGCTGTTTTTT. It translates to CASSQGWGRSGELFF.

A note on this clone: The identical CDR3 is also encoded by other nucleotide sequences in the sample. This chain links TRBV11-3 with TRBJ2-1; D unresolved. V was pared by 5 bases and J by 7 bases, with 6 bases between. Germline CDR1 and CDR2: SGHNT and YENEEA. This CDR3 spans 11 amino acids. The CDR3 loop reads CASSRTNEQFF. The CDR3 region has the DNA TGTGCCAGCAGCAGGACGAATGAGCAGTTCTTC.

The genes are TRBV10-3 and TRBJ2-3; 7 nucleotides agree with TRBD2. This CDR3 region has 15 residues. J lost 3 bases, V lost 4 bases, and 7 bases had no gene match. CDR1 ENHRY and CDR2 SYGVKD come from the germline V gene. The chain's CDR3 is CAISGGGLGTDTQYF. The CDR3 DNA reads as TGTGCCATCAGTGGGGGGGGTCTGGGAACAGATACGCAGTATTTT.

This clone has just one count. V gene TRBV4-3 combines with J gene TRBJ2-3; 8 nucleotides agree with TRBD2. The V segment lost 0 bases and the J segment 3 bases; nucleotides outside the gene matches: 8. The CDR3 is 17 residues long. Germline CDR1 and CDR2: LGHNA and YSLEER. CDR3 sequence: CASSQDFPGGGTDTQYF. CDR3 nucleotides: TGCGCCAGCAGCCAAGATTTCCCGGGAGGGGGGACAGATACGCAGTATTTT.

The chain carries TRBV6-5 and TRBJ1-1, with D possibly being TRBD1 (5 bases). The CDR3 consists of 13 residues. V was shortened by 5 bases and J by 5 bases, with 12 bases between the two germline ends. Germline V lookup: CDR1 MNHEY, CDR2 SVGAGI. In DNA form, the CDR3 reads TGTGCCAGCAGTCGACTACGGGGGACTGAAGCTTTCTTT. Its protein is CASSRLRGTEAFF.

This clone was seen just once. The chain combines TRBV4-2 with TRBJ2-3; D is ambiguous. With 6 bases removed from V and 6 bases from J, the gap between germline ends came to 13 bases. This CDR3 is built from 13 residues. CDR1 and CDR2 from the germline V gene are LGHNA and YNFKEQ. The CDR3 loop reads CASSKQRLDTQYF. The CDR3 DNA reads TGTGCCAGCAGTAAACAGAGATTGGATACGCAGTATTTT.

The rearrangement joins TRBV28 to TRBJ1-1, with a weak D call TRBD1 (5 bases). The CDR3 loop spans 12 amino acids. The germline V and J ends were trimmed by 2 bases and 7 bases, with 8 bases remaining between them. Germline CDR1 reads MDHEN; CDR2 reads SYDVKM. CDR3 in amino acids: CASSLKGLEAFF. CDR3 coding DNA: TGTGCCAGCAGTTTAAAGGGGCTTGAAGCTTTCTTT.

The chain couples TRBV27 to TRBJ2-1; D tentatively fits TRBD1 or TRBD2 (5 bases each). The germline V and J ends were trimmed by 4 bases and 10 bases, with 11 bases remaining between them. The CDR3 length is 12 residues. Germline V gives CDR1 MNHEY, CDR2 SMNVEV (reference sequence). The CDR3 DNA sequence: TGTGCCAGCAGTTCTCCGGGACCCGAGCAGTTCTTC. Protein sequence: CASSSPGPEQFF.

This clone was seen just once. The chain is built from TRBV7-2 and TRBJ1-5; no reliable D call. The V gene lost 0 bases and the J gene lost 1 base, with 7 bases spanning the gap. The CDR3 length is 15 residues. Germline CDR1 and CDR2: SGHTA and FQGNSA. The CDR3 coding sequence is TGTGCCAGCAGCTTAGCCGCCTTGAGCAATCAGCCCCAGCATTTT. As protein: CASSLAALSNQPQHF.

This chain uses TRBV27 with TRBJ2-3; no firm D call. The CDR3 covers 14 residues. V was pared by 8 bases and J by 0 bases, with 12 bases between. Germline CDR1 MNHEY, CDR2 SMNVEV (reference sequence). The CDR3 DNA is TGTGCCAGCGGACCCGGTTCTAGCACAGATACGCAGTATTTT. It encodes CASGPGSSTDTQYF.

This clone occurred once. This chain links TRBV5-8 with TRBJ2-5, with TRBD1 matching over 9 bases. Per germline, CDR1 SGHTS and CDR2 YDEGEE. The junction had 12 bases not matched to a gene; V was cut back by 0 bases and J by 3 bases. This CDR3 comprises 18 residues. The CDR3 region has the DNA TGTGCCAGCAGCTTGGACAGGGGGCCAACGGCCTTGAAAGAGACCCAGTACTTC. Protein: CASSLDRGPTALKETQYF.

The rearrangement uses TRBV19 and TRBJ1-2, with 8 bases identical to TRBD1. There are 15 residues in the CDR3. Germline V CDR1 and CDR2: LNHDA, SQIVND (reference sequence). The junction had 5 bases not matched to a gene; V was cut back by 3 bases and J by 2 bases. Written as DNA, the CDR3 is TGTGCCAGTAGTATCTCGGGACAGGTAAACTATGGCTACACCTTC. Protein product: CASSISGQVNYGYTF.

This chain uses TRBV5-4 with TRBJ2-3; 14 nucleotides line up with TRBD2. This CDR3 has 16 amino acids. The junction had 10 bases not matched to a gene; V was cut back by 7 bases and J by 6 bases. Germline V gene sequence: CDR1 SGHNT, CDR2 YYREEE (reference sequence). The CDR3 region has the DNA TGTGCCAGCTTTGGGACTAGCGGGAGATTATCGGATACGCAGTATTTT. Translating it yields CASFGTSGRLSDTQYF.

This rearrangement joins TRBV5-1 to TRBJ2-1; D is undetermined. Trimming pared 4 bases from V and 2 bases from J, leaving 16 bases between. Germline loops: CDR1 SGHRS, CDR2 YFSETQ. The CDR3 runs to 16 residues. In nucleotides, the CDR3 is TGCGCCAGCAGCCGCCAAGGAAGGTTAACCTACAATGAGCAGTTCTTC. It specifies CASSRQGRLTYNEQFF.

This chain uses TRBV10-1 with TRBJ2-3, with D possibly being TRBD1 (5 bases). The CDR3 loop spans 13 amino acids. Trimming stripped 5 bases from V and 4 bases from J, with 10 bases between. In germline, CDR1 is WNHNN, CDR2 SYGVQD (reference sequence). The DNA of the CDR3 is TGCGCCAGCAGTAGGGGCTCGGCAGATACGCAGTATTTT. Protein: CASSRGSADTQYF.

Of note for this clone: This same CDR3 is encoded by further DNA sequences in the sample. The V call is TRBV5-1, the J call TRBJ1-5; 7 positions agree with TRBD1. The germline gives CDR1 SGHRS, CDR2 YFSETQ. The CDR3 loop spans 15 amino acids. The trim removed 0 bases at V and 2 bases at J, leaving 2 bases unmatched. The DNA of the CDR3 is TGCGCCAGCAGCTTGGGACAGGGCGGCAATCAGCCCCAGCATTTT. It yields the protein CASSLGQGGNQPQHF.

V and J are TRBV27 and TRBJ1-5; no definite D call. Per germline, CDR1 MNHEY and CDR2 SMNVEV (reference sequence). Trimming shortened V by 1 base and J by 3 bases, and 16 bases separated the two germline ends. The CDR3 is made up of 17 amino acids. The CDR3: CASSLFSRMAPNQPQHF. The CDR3 nucleotides read TGTGCCAGCAGTTTATTCTCTCGGATGGCCCCCAATCAGCCCCAGCATTTT.

Note on this clone: The sample carries other DNA sequences with the same CDR3. The rearrangement links TRBV5-1 to TRBJ1-1, with D perhaps TRBD1 (6 bases). Germline CDR1 is SGHRS and CDR2 is YFSETQ. The CDR3 is 13 residues long. Trimming left V 0 bases short and J 4 bases short, with 7 bases between. CDR3: CASSLGGRTEAFF. The CDR3 DNA is TGCGCCAGCAGCTTGGGGGGGCGCACTGAAGCTTTCTTT.

CDR3 sequence (DNA): TGTGCCAGCAGCCTCACTAGCGGGACCCCCTACGAGCAGTACTTC. Translated: CASSLTSGTPYEQYF. The chain joins TRBV7-9 to TRBJ2-7; 10 bases match TRBD2. Losses at the gene ends were 5 bases for V and 2 bases for J; bases not matched to a gene: 6. Per germline, CDR1 SEHNR and CDR2 FQNEAQ (reference sequence). The length of the CDR3 is 15 residues.